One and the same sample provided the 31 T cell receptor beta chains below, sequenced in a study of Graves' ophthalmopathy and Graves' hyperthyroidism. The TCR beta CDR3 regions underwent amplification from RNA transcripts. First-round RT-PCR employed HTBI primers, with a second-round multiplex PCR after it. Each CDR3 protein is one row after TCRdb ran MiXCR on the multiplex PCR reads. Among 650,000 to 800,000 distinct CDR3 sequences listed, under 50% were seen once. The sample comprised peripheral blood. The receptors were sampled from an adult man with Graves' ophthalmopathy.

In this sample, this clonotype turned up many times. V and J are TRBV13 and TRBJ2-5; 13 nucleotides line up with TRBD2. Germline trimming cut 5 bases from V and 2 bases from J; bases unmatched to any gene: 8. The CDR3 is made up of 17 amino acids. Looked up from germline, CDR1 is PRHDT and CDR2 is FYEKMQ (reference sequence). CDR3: CASSRRTSGSRQETQYF. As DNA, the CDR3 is TGTGCCAGCAGCCGGCGGACTAGCGGGAGTCGGCAAGAGACCCAGTACTTC.

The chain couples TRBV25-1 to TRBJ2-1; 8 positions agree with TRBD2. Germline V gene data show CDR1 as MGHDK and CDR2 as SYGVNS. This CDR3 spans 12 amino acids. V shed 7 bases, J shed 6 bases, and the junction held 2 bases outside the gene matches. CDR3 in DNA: TGTGCCAGCAACGGGGGGGTCAATGAGCAGTTCTTC. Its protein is CASNGGVNEQFF.

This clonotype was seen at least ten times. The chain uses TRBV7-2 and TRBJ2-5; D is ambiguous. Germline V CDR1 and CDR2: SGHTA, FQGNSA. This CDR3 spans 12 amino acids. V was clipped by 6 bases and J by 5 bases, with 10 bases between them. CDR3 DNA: TGTGCCAGCAGTCGTAATCGGGAGACCCAGTACTTC. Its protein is CASSRNRETQYF. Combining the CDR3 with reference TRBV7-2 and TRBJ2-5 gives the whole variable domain GAGVSQSPSNKVTEKGKDVELRCDPISGHTALYWYRQSLGQGLEFLIYFQGNSAPDKSGLPSDRFSAERTGGSVSTLTIQRTQQEDSAVYLCASSRNRETQYFGPGTRLLVL.

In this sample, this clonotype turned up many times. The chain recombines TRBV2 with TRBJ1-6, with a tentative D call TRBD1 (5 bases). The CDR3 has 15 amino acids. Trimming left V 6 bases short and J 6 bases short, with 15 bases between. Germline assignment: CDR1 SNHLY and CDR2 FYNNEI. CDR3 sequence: CASRVRSGVNSPLHF. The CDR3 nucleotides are TGTGCCAGCAGAGTCAGATCGGGGGTTAATTCACCCCTCCACTTT.

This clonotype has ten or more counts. The CDR3 here is CASSLGLGLAGETQYF. The CDR3 nucleotides read TGTGCCAGCAGCTTAGGTCTGGGCTTAGCGGGAGAGACCCAGTACTTC. This chain links TRBV7-7 with TRBJ2-5, with 7 bases matching TRBD2. The CDR3 has 16 residues. Unmatched junction bases numbered 9, after V lost 1 base and J lost 4 bases. Germline CDR1 SSHAT, CDR2 FNYEAQ (reference sequence).

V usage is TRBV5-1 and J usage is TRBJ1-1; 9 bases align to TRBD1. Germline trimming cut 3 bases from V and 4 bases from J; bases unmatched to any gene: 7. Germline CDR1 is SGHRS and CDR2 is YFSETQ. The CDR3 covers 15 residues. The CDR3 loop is CASSWGTGTFTEAFF. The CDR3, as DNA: TGCGCCAGCAGCTGGGGGACAGGGACGTTCACTGAAGCTTTCTTT.

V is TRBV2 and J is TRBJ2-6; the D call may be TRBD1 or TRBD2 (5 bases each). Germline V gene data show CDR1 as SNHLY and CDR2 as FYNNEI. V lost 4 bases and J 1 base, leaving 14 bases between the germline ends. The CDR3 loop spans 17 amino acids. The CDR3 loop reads CASSAPGRISGANVLTF. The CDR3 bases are TGTGCCAGCAGTGCTCCGGGACGGATTTCTGGGGCCAACGTCCTGACTTTC.

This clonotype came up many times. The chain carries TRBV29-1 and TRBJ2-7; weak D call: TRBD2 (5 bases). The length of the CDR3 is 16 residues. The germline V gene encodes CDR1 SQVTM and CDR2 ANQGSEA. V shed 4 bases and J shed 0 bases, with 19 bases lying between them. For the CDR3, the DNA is TGCAGCGTTGTGGAGGCGAGGGCGAAGAGCTCCTACGAGCAGTACTTC. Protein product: CSVVEARAKSSYEQYF.

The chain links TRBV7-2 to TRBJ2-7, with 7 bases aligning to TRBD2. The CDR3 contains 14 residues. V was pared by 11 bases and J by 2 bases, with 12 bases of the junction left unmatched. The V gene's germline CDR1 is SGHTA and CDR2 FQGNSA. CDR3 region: CAWSSGGGTYEQYF. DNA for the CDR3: TGTGCCTGGAGTTCGGGAGGTGGGACCTACGAGCAGTACTTC.

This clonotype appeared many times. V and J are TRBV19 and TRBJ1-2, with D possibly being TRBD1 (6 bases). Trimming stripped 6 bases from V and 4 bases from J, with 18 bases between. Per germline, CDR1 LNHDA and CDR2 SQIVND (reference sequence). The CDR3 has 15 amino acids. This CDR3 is CASREGHSEGYGYTF. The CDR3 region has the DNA TGTGCCAGTAGGGAGGGACACTCGGAAGGCTATGGCTACACCTTC.

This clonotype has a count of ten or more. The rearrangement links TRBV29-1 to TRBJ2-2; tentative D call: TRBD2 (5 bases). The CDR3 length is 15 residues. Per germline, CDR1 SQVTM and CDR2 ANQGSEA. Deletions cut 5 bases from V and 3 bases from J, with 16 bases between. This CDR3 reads CSVSGSARDTGELFF. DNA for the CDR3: TGCAGCGTTTCCGGTAGCGCCCGGGACACCGGGGAGCTGTTTTTT.

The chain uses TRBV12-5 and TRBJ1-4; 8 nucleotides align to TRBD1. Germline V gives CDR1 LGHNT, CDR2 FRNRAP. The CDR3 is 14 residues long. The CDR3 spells CASSWTGPNEKLFF. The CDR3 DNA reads TGTGCCAGCAGTTGGACAGGGCCGAATGAAAAACTGTTTTTT.

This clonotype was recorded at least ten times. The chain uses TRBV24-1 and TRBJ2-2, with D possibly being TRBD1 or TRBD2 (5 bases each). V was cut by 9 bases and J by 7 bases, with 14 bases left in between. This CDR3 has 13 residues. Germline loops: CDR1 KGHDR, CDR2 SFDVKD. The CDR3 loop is CATGGPRGGELFF. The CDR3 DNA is TGTGCCACCGGAGGCCCGAGGGGCGGGGAGCTGTTTTTT.

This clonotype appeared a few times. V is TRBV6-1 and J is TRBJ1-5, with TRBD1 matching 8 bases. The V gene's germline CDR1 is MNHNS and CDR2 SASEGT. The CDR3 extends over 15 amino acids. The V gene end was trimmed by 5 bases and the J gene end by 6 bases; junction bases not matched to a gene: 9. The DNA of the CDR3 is TGTGCCAGCAGTTATCCAACAGGGGGTTTTCAGCCCCAGCATTTT. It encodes CASSYPTGGFQPQHF.

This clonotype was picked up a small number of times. Here the CDR3 reads CASSFFAESGANVLTF. Here the CDR3 DNA reads TGTGCCAGCAGTTTTTTTGCAGAATCTGGGGCCAACGTCCTGACTTTC. V and J are TRBV12-3 or TRBV12-4 and TRBJ2-6; D gene unclear. Trimming stripped 3 bases from V and 1 base from J, with 10 bases between. The CDR3 has 16 residues.

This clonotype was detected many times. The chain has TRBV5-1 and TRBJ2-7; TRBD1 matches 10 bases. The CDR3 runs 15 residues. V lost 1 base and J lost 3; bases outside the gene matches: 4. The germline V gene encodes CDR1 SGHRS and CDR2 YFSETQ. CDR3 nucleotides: TGCGCCAGCAGCTTGAGTGGGACAGGGGTCTACGAGCAGTACTTC. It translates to CASSLSGTGVYEQYF.

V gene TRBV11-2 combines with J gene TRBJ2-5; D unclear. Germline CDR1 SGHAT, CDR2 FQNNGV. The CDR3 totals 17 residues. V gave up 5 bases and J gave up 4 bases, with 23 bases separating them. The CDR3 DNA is TGTGCCAGCAGCAAAGGCCCTAGAGAGTCCTCCTCAGAGACCCAGTACTTC. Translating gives CASSKGPRESSSETQYF.

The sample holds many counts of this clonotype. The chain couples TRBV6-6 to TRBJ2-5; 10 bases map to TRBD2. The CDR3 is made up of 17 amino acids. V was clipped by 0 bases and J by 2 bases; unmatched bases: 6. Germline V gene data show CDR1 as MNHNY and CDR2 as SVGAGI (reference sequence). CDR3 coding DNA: TGTGCCAGCAGTTACTCACTACCTAGCGGGGGTCAAGAGACCCAGTACTTC. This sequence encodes CASSYSLPSGGQETQYF.

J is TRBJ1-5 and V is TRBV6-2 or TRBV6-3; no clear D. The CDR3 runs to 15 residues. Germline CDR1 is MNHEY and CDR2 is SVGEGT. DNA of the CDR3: TGTACTAGCAGAACCGGGTTCGGAAACAATCAGCCCCAGCATTTT. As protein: CTSRTGFGNNQPQHF.

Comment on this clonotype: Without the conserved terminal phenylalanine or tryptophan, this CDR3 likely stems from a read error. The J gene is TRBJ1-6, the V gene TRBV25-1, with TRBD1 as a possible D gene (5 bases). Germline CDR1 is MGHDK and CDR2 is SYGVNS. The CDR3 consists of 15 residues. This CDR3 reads CASNEYEGAYSPLHL. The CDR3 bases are TGTGCTAGCAATGAATATGAAGGGGCTTATTCACCCCTCCACCTT.

The CDR3 reads CSVEGRVDRGAMNTEAFF. DNA for the CDR3: TGCAGCGTTGAAGGGAGGGTCGACAGGGGGGCTATGAACACTGAAGCTTTCTTT. The chain recombines TRBV29-1 with TRBJ1-1; 9 bases match TRBD1. Germline-derived CDR1 and CDR2 are SQVTM and ANQGSEA. The CDR3 has 18 amino acids. Trimming cost V 1 base and J 0 bases; bases outside gene matches: 12.

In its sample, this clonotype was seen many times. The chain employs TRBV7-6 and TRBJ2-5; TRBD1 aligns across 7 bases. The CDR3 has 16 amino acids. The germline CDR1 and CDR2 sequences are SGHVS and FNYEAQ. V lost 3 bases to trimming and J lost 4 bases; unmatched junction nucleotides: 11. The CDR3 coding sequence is TGTGCCAGCAGCTTTGGGACAGTAACTCTGGGAGAGACCCAGTACTTC. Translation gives CASSFGTVTLGETQYF.

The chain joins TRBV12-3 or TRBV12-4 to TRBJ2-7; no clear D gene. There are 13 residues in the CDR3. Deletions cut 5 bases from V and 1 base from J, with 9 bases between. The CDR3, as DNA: TGTGCCAGCAGTCCAGAGACATCCTACGAGCAGTACTTC. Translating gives CASSPETSYEQYF.

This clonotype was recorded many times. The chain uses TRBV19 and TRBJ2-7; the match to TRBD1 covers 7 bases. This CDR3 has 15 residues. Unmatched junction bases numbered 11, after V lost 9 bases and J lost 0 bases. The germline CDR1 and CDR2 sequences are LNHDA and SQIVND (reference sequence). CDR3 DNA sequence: TGTGCCAGGCCTAAATCAGGGACAGCCTCCTACGAGCAGTACTTC. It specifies CARPKSGTASYEQYF.

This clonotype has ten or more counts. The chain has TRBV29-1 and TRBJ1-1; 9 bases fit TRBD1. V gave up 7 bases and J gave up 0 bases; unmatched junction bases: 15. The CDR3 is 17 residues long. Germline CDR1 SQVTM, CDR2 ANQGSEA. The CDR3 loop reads CSAGPVGDRVMNTEAFF. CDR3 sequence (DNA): TGCAGCGCCGGACCAGTAGGGGACAGGGTCATGAACACTGAAGCTTTCTTT.

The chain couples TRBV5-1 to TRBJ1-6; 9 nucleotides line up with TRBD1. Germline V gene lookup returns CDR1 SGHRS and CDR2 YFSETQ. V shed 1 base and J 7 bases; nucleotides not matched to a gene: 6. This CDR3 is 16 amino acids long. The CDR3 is CASSLTGGQGNSPLHF. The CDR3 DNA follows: TGCGCCAGCAGCTTGACCGGGGGACAGGGAAATTCACCCCTCCACTTT.

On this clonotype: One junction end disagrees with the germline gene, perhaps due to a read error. The CDR3 nucleotides read TGTGCCAGCAGTCTAGGACAGGAGTGGGGAAATGAAGCTTTCTTT. Amino acid sequence: CASSLGQEWGNEAFF. This chain joins TRBV10-3 and TRBJ1-1; TRBD1 aligns across 7 bases. Germline CDR1 reads ENHRY; CDR2 reads SYGVKD. The CDR3 has 15 amino acids.

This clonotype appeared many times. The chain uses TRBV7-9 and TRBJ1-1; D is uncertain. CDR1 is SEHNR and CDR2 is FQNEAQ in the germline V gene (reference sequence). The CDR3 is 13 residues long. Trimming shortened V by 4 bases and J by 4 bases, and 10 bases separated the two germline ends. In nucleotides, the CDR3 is TGTGCCAGCAGCTCCGACGGTAGCACTGAAGCTTTCTTT. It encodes CASSSDGSTEAFF.

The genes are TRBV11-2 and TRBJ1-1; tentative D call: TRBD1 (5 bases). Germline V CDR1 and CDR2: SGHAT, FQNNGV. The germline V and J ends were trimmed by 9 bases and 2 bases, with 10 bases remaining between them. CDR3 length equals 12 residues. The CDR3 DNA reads TGTGCCAGACAGGAGGGCAACACTGAAGCTTTCTTT. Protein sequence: CARQEGNTEAFF.

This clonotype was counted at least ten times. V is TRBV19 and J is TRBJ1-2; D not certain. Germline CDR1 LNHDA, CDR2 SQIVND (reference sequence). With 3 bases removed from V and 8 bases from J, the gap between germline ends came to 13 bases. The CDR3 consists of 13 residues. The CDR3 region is CASSILEHVGYTF. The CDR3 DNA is TGTGCCAGTAGTATCCTGGAGCATGTCGGCTACACCTTC.

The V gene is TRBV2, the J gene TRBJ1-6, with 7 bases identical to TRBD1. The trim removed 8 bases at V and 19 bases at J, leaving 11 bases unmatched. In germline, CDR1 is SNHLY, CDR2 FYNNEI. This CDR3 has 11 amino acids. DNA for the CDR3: TGTGCCAGCGGCAGGGGGACACCAGAACACTTT. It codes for CASGRGTPEHF.